One sample yielded the 15 T cell receptor beta chains listed below, sequenced in a study of CD8 T cells in Susac syndrome. The authors reverse transcribed roughly 0.45 to 1 ug RNA with random hexamers. TCRdb independently ran MiXCR on the immunoSEQ multiplex PCR reads; one entry per CDR3 protein. The table includes under 200,000 distinct CDR3 sequences, 85% to 95% detected once. The material sequenced was CD4+ T cells from PBMCs. The receptors stem from a human donor in good health.

This chain connects TRBV21-1 to TRBJ2-7; the table assigns TRBD2, which was not confirmed against the DNA. TRBV21-1 is tagged as a pseudogene. This CDR3 has 17 amino acids. The CDR3 DNA sequence: TGTGCCAGCACCCCGACTAGCGGGTACAATCGGGCCTACGAGCAGTACGTC. Translation gives CASTPTSGYNRAYEQYV.

CDR3 nucleotides: TGTGCCAGTCGGGGTGGGCTAGCGGAGCACGAGCAGTACGTC. It encodes CASRGGLAEHEQYV. The chain recombines TRBV11-2 with TRBJ2-7, with 7 positions matching TRBD2. Germline CDR1 reads SGHAT; CDR2 reads FQNNGV. After removal of 9 bases from V and 5 bases from J, the junction contained 13 bases not matched to a gene. This CDR3 comprises 14 residues.

The gene calls are TRBV20-1 and TRBJ2-7, with TRBD2 identical over 11 bases. Trimming cost V 2 bases and J 4 bases; bases outside gene matches: 1. The CDR3 contains 13 residues. Germline V gene lookup returns CDR1 DFQATT and CDR2 SNEGSKA (reference sequence). The CDR3: CSARSSGGYEQYF. CDR3 DNA sequence: TGCAGTGCTAGATCTAGCGGGGGGTACGAGCAGTACTTC.

The gene calls are TRBV6-5 and TRBJ1-4; perhaps TRBD1 as D (6 bases). The germline CDR1 and CDR2 sequences are MNHEY and SVGAGI. The length of the CDR3 is 14 residues. V was pared by 6 bases and J by 8 bases, with 16 bases between. The CDR3 spells CASSRPGQREKLFF. The CDR3 region has the DNA TGTGCCAGCAGCCGACCGGGACAACGGGAAAAACTGTTTTTT.

V and J are TRBV12-3 or TRBV12-4 and TRBJ2-1; TRBD2 aligns across 11 bases. Unmatched junction bases numbered 3, after V lost 4 bases and J lost 4 bases. CDR3 length equals 15 residues. In nucleotides, the CDR3 is TGTGCCAGCAGTTCTAGCGGGAGGACTTACAATGAGCAGTTCTTC. Translation gives CASSSSGRTYNEQFF.

CDR3 DNA sequence: TGTGCCAGCAGCCAAGGGTCCTATAATTCACCCCTCCACTTT. As protein: CASSQGSYNSPLHF. The J gene is TRBJ1-6, the V gene TRBV3-1; no firm D call. Germline assignment: CDR1 LGHDT and CDR2 YNNKEL (reference sequence). This CDR3 is 14 amino acids long. V shed 1 base and J shed 1 base, with 2 bases lying between them.

V usage is TRBV30 and J usage is TRBJ2-1, with no clear D. This CDR3 has 12 residues. Germline V gene data show CDR1 as GTSNPN and CDR2 as SVGIG (reference sequence). The germline V and J ends were trimmed by 3 bases and 3 bases, with 6 bases remaining between them. The CDR3 sequence: CAWREHYNEQFF. The CDR3 nucleotides are TGTGCCTGGAGAGAACACTACAATGAGCAGTTCTTC.

The V and J genes are TRBV15 and TRBJ2-5; TRBD2 might be the D (6 bases). Trimming cost V 4 bases and J 5 bases, with 14 bases left between them. This CDR3 is 14 amino acids long. CDR1 is LNHNV, CDR2 YYDKDF, per germline (reference sequence). CDR3 loop: CATSKMTSGETQYF. The CDR3 DNA is TGTGCCACCAGCAAAATGACTAGTGGGGAGACCCAGTACTTC.

V is TRBV28 and J is TRBJ1-5; D may be TRBD1 (6 bases). Germline V gene lookup returns CDR1 MDHEN and CDR2 SYDVKM. Trimming took 5 bases from V and 5 from J, leaving 13 bases between them. The CDR3 is 14 amino acids. CDR3 protein: CASSLDSSDQPQHF. The CDR3 DNA is TGTGCCAGCAGTCTGGACAGTTCAGATCAGCCCCAGCATTTT.

The chain joins TRBV20-1 to TRBJ2-2; 8 nucleotides align to TRBD1. The V gene end was trimmed by 6 bases and the J gene end by 6 bases; junction bases not matched to a gene: 12. The CDR3 has 15 residues. CDR1 is DFQATT, CDR2 SNEGSKA, per germline (reference sequence). The CDR3 reads CSAPGATGVPGELFF. CDR3 nucleotides: TGCAGTGCCCCAGGGGCGACAGGGGTTCCCGGGGAGCTGTTTTTT.

DNA for the CDR3: TGTGCCACCAGTGATTTAAGGGGAGATACGCAGTATTTT. It is translated as CATSDLRGDTQYF. The chain carries TRBV24-1 and TRBJ2-3, with a weak D call TRBD1 (5 bases). Per the germline V gene, CDR1 is KGHDR and CDR2 is SFDVKD. The CDR3 has 13 residues. Trimming removed 1 base from V and 5 bases from J, with 6 bases in between.

The rearrangement uses TRBV20-1 and TRBJ1-5; 7 positions match TRBD1. This CDR3 is 14 amino acids long. The germline V gene has CDR1 DFQATT and CDR2 SNEGSKA (reference sequence). V trimming: 2 bases; J trimming: 7 bases; junction bases outside the gene matches: 8. CDR3 nucleotides: TGCAGTGCTAGATTCGGGACAGACTACCAGCCCCAGCATTTT. Translated: CSARFGTDYQPQHF.

The rearrangement links TRBV24-1 to TRBJ2-3; D may match TRBD1 or TRBD2 (5 bases each). The CDR3 spans 16 residues. Looked up from germline, CDR1 is KGHDR and CDR2 is SFDVKD. Trimming removed 3 bases at V and 1 base at J, with 13 bases between. The CDR3 loop is CATSDLPRDGTDTQYF. Written as DNA, the CDR3 is TGTGCCACCAGTGATCTACCCAGGGACGGCACAGATACGCAGTATTTT.

The rearrangement links TRBV20-1 to TRBJ2-3, with 11 bases fitting TRBD2. With 6 bases clipped from V and 2 bases from J, the junction kept 25 bases outside the gene matches. Germline V lookup: CDR1 DFQATT, CDR2 SNEGSKA (reference sequence). The CDR3 covers 21 residues. CDR3 region: CSAPRPRGLAGGRLDTDTQYF. The CDR3, as DNA: TGCAGTGCCCCTCGTCCCCGAGGGCTAGCGGGGGGACGACTTGACACAGATACGCAGTATTTT.

The chain links TRBV27 to TRBJ2-7; 12 positions agree with TRBD2. V lost 9 bases to trimming and J lost 1 base; unmatched junction nucleotides: 4. Germline values: CDR1 MNHEY, CDR2 SMNVEV (reference sequence). This CDR3 region has 14 residues. CDR3: CASLAGGSSYEQYF. The CDR3 coding sequence is TGTGCCAGTCTAGCGGGGGGGAGTTCCTACGAGCAGTACTTC.